This T cell receptor beta chain was sequenced in a study of OX40 agonist ivuxolimab in advanced cancers. About the study: Each patient was given ivuxolimab into a vein every 2 weeks, at 0.01 to 10 mg/kg. The dose-escalation cohort was roughly 84% male, with a mean age of around 60 years, ranging about 23 to 80.

Here immunoSEQ multiplex PCR was the method, and the copy in TCRdb shows in-frame clones only, minus some. This table has about 31,000 clones, 65% to 90% appearing once. The V end was cut by 3 bases, the J end by 5 bases, with 8 bases between. The CDR3 consists of 11 residues. Per the germline V gene, CDR1 is GTSNPN and CDR2 is SVGIG (reference sequence). The V and J genes are TRBV30 and TRBJ2-7; no firm D call. The TCR comes from an adult with an advanced solid tumor such as melanoma, head and neck, liver or kidney cancer. Sequencing used CD4+ or CD8+ T cells sorted from blood, obtained in a trial of the OX40 agonist ivuxolimab. This CDR3 is CAWSADHEQYF. CDR3 sequence (DNA): TGTGCCTGGAGCGCTGACCACGAGCAGTACTTC.